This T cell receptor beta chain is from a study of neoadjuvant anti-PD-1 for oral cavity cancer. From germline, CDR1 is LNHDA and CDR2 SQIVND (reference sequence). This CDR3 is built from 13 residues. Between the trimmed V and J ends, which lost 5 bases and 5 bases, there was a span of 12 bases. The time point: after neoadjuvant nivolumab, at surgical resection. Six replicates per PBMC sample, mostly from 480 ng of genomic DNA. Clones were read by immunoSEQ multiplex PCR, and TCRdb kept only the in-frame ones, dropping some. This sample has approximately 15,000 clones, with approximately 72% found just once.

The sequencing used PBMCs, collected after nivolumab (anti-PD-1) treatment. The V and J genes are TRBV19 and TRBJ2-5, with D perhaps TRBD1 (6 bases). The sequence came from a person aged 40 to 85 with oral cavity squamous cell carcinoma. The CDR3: CASSEQGDETQYF. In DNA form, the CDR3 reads TGTGCCAGTAGTGAACAGGGTGACGAGACCCAGTACTTC.